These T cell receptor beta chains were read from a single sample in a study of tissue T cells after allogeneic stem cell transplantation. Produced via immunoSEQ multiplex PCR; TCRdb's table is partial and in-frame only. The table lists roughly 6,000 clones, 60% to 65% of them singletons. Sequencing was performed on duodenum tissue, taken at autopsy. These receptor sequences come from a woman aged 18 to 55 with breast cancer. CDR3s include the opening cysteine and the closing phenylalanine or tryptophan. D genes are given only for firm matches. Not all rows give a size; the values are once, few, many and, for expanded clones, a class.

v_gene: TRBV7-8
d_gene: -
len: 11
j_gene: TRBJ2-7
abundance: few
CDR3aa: CASSSYYEQYF
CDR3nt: TGTGCCAGCAGCTCGTACTACGAGCAGTACTTC

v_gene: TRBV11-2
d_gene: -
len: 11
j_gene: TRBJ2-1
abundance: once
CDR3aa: CASSLWVEQFF
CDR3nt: TGTGCCAGCAGCTTATGGGTCGAGCAGTTCTTC

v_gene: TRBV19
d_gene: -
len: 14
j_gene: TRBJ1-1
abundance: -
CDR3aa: CASSMDRGGTEAFF
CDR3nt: TGTGCCAGTAGTATGGATCGGGGGGGCACTGAAGCTTTCTTT

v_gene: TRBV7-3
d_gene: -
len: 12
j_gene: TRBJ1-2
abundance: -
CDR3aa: CASSLDGYGYTF
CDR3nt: TGTGCCAGCAGCTTAGACGGGTATGGCTACACCTTC

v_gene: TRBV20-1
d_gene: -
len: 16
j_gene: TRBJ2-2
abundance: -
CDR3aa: CSASDPAGAAGGELFF
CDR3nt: TGCAGTGCTAGTGACCCGGCCGGAGCGGCGGGCGGGGAGCTGTTTTTT

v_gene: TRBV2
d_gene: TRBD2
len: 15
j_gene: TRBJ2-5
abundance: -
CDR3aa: CASIVSTGSGGSQYF
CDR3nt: TGTGCCAGCATTGTCTCAACGGGGTCGGGGGGGTCCCAGTACTTC

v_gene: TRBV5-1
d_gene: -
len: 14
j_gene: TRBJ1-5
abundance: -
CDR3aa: CASSLGFSNQPQHF
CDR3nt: TGCGCCAGCAGCTTGGGGTTTAGCAATCAGCCCCAGCATTTT

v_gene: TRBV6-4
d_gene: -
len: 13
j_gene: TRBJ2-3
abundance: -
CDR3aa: CASARDVTDTQYF
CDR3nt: TGTGCCAGCGCTAGAGATGTGACAGATACGCAGTATTTT

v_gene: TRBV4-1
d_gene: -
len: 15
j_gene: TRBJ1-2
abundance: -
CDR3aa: CASSQIARGDYGYTF
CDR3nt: TGCGCCAGCAGCCAAATCGCCAGGGGCGACTATGGCTACACCTTC

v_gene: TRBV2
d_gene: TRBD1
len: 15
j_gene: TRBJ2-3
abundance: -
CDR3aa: CASSSRQGGTDTQYF
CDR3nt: TGTGCCAGCAGTTCTAGACAGGGTGGCACAGATACGCAGTATTTT

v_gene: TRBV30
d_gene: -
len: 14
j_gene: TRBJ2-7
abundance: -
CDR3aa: CAWSSPLAFYEQYF
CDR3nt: TGTGCCTGGAGTTCCCCCCTAGCGTTCTACGAGCAGTACTTC

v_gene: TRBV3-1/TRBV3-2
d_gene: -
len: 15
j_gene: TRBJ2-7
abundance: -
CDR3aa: CASSPSWGSDYEQYF
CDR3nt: TGTGCCAGCAGCCCTAGCTGGGGGTCCGATTACGAGCAGTACTTC

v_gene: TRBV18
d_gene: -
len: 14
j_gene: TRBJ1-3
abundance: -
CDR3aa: CASSPAGTGNTIYF
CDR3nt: TGTGCCAGCTCACCAGCAGGAACTGGAAACACCATATATTTT

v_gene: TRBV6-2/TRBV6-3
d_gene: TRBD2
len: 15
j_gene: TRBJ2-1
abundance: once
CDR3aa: CASSKGLAGYNEQFF
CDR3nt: TGTGCCAGCAGTAAGGGACTAGCGGGCTACAATGAGCAGTTCTTC

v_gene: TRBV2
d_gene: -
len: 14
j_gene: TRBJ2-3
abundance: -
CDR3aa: CASSVWDRRDTQYF
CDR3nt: TGTGCCAGCAGTGTATGGGACCGAAGGGATACGCAGTATTTT

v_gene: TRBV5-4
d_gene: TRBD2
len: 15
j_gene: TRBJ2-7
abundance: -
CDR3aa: CASSLKTSGRYEQYF
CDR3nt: TGTGCCAGCAGCTTGAAAACTAGCGGGCGCTACGAGCAGTACTTC

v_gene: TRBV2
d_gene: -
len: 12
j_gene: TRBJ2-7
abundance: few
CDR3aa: CASSEGGLEQYF
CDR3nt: TGTGCCAGCAGTGAGGGAGGCCTCGAGCAGTACTTC

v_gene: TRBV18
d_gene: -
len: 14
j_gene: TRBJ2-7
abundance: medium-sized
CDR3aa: CASSPPAGLDEQYF
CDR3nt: TGTGCCAGCTCACCCCCAGCGGGTCTAGACGAGCAGTACTTC

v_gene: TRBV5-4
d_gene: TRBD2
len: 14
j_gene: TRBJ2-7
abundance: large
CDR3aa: CASSPPGLAYEQYF
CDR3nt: TGTGCCAGCAGCCCTCCGGGACTAGCTTACGAGCAGTACTTC

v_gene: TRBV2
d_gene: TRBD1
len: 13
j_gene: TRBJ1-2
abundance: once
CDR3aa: CASRGQGGYGYTF
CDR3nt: TGTGCCAGCAGGGGACAGGGGGGCTATGGCTACACCTTC

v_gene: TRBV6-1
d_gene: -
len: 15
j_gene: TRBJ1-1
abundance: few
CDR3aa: CASSEGAGDWGEAFF
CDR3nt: TGTGCCAGCAGTGAGGGGGCAGGGGATTGGGGTGAAGCTTTCTTT

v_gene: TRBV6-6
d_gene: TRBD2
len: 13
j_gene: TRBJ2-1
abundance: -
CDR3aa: CAAGEHSYNEQFF
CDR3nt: TGTGCCGCGGGGGAACACTCCTACAATGAGCAGTTCTTC

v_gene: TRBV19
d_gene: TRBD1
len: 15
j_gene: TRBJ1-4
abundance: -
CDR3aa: CASSILDRGSEKLFF
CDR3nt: TGTGCCAGTAGTATACTCGACAGGGGATCCGAAAAACTGTTTTTT